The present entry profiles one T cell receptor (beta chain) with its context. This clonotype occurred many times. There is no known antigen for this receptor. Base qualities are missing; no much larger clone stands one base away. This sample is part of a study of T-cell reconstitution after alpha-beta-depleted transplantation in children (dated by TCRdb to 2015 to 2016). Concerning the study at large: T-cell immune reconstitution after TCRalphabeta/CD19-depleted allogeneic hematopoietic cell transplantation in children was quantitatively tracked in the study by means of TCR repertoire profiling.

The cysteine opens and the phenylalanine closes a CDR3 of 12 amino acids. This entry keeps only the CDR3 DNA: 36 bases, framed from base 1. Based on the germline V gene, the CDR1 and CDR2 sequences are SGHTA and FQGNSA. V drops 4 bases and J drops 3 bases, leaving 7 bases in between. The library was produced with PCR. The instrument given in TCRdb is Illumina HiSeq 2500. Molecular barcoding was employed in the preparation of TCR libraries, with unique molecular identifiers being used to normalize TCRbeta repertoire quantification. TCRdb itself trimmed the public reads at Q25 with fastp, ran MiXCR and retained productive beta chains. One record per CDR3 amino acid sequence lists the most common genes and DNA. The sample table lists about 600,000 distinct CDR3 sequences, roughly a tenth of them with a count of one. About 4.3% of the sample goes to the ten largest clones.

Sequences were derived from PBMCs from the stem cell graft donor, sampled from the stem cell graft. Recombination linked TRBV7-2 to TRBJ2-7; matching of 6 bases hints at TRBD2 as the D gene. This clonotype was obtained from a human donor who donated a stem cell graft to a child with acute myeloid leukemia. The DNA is TGTGCCAGCAGCTCGGGACTCTACGAGCAGTACTTC. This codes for CASSSGLYEQYF.